This passage covers 2 T cell receptor beta chains from one sample sequenced in a study of T cell responses to AZD1222 COVID-19 vaccine. The repertoire was sequenced with immunoSEQ multiplex PCR; TCRdb's copy has only in-frame clones and lacks some. The data hold tens of thousands of clones, with more than 80% observed a single time. This sample comprised peripheral blood, obtained on day 0 of AZD1222 vaccination. The receptors here all came from an adult in good health.

The chain employs TRBV9 and TRBJ2-5; the match to TRBD2 covers 9 bases. Germline assignment: CDR1 SGDLS and CDR2 YYNGEE. The CDR3 has 19 amino acids. Losses at the gene ends were 0 bases for V and 2 bases for J; bases not matched to a gene: 14. The CDR3 reads CASSVDIGSGRSGQETQYF. Written as DNA, the CDR3 is TGTGCCAGCAGCGTAGATATCGGTAGCGGGAGATCGGGACAAGAGACCCAGTACTTC.

The chain is built from TRBV7-8 and TRBJ2-1; D uncertain. Trimming removed 5 bases from V and 8 bases from J, with 13 bases in between. Germline V gene sequence: CDR1 SGHVS, CDR2 FQNEAQ. The CDR3 spans 13 residues. The chain's CDR3 is CASSRYSGDEQFF. DNA of the CDR3: TGTGCCAGCAGCCGGTATAGTGGAGATGAGCAGTTCTTC.